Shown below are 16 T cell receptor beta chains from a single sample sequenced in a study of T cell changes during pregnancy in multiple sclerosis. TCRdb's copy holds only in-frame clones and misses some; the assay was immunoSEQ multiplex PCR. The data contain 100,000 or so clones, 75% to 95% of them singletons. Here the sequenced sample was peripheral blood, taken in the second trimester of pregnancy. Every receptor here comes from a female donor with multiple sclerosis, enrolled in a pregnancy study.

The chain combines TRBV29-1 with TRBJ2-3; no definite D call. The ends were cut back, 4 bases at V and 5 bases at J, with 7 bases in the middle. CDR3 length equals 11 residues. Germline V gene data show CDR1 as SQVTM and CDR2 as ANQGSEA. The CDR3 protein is CSVAPGDTQYF. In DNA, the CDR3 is TGCAGCGTTGCGCCGGGAGATACGCAGTATTTT.

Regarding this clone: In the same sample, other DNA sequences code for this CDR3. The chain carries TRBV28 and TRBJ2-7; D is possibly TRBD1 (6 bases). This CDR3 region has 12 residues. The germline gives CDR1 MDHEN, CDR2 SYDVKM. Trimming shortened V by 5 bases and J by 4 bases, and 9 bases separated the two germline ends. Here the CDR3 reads CASSKQGYEQYF. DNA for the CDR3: TGTGCCAGCAGTAAACAGGGATACGAGCAGTACTTC.

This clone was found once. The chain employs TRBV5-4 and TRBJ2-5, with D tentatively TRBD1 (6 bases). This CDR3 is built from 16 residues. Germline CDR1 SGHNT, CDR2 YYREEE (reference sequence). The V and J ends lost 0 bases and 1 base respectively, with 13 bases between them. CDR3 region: CASSLGGRGIQETQYF. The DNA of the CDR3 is TGTGCCAGCAGCTTGGGTGGAAGGGGGATCCAAGAGACCCAGTACTTC.

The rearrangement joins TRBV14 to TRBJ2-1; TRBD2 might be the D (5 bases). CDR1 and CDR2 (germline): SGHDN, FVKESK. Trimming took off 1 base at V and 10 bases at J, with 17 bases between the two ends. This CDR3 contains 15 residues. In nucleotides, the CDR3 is TGTGCCAGCAGCCAAGGGCTAGCCCGGGGTTGGGAGCAGTTCTTC. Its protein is CASSQGLARGWEQFF.

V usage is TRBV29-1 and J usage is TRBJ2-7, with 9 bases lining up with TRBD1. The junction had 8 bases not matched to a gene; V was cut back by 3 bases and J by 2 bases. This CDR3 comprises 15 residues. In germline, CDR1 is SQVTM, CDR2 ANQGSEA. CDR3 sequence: CSVEGQGLTPYEQYF. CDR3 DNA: TGCAGCGTTGAGGGACAGGGTCTAACGCCCTACGAGCAGTACTTC.

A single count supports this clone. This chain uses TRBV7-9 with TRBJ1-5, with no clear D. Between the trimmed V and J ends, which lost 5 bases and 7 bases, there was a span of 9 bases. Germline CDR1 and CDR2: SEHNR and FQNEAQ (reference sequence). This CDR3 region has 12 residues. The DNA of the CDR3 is TGTGCCAGCAGCCGACCGGGACAGCCCCAGCATTTT. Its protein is CASSRPGQPQHF.

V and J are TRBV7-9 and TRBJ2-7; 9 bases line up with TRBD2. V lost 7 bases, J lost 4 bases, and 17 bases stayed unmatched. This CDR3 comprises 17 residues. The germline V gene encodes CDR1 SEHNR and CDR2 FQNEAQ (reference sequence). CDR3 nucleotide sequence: TGTGCCAGCAACCTCGCGGATAGCGGGAGTTACGGGTACGAGCAGTACTTC. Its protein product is CASNLADSGSYGYEQYF.

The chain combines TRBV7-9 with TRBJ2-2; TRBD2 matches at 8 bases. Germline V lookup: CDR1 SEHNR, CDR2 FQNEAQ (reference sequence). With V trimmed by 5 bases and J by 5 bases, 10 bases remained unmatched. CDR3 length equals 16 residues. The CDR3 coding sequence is TGTGCCAGCAGCCCCGAGACTAGCGCTGGTACCGGGGAGCTGTTTTTT. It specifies CASSPETSAGTGELFF.

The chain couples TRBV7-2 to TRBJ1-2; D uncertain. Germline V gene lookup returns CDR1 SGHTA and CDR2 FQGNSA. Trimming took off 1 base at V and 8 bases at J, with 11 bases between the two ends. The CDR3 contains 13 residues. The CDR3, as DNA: TGTGCCAGCAGCTTAGACTGGGGAGGCGGCTACACCTTC. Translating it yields CASSLDWGGGYTF.

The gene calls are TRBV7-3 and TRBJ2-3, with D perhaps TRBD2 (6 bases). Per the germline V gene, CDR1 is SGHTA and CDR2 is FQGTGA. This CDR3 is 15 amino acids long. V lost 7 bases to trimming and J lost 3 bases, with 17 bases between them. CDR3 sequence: CASTPLGGRTDTQYF. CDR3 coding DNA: TGTGCCAGCACCCCTCTCGGGGGACGGACAGATACGCAGTATTTT. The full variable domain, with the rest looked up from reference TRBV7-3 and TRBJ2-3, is GAGVSQTPSNKVTEKGKYVELRCDPISGHTALYWYRQSLGQGPEFLIYFQGTGAADDSGLPNDRFFAVRPEGSVSTLKIQRTERGDSAVYLCASTPLGGRTDTQYFGPGTRLTVL.

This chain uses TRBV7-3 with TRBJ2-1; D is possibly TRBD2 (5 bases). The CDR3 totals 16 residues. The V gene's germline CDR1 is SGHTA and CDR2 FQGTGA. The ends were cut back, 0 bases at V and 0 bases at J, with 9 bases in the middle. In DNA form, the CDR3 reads TGTGCCAGCAGCTTAACTAGCGATAGCTCCTACAATGAGCAGTTCTTC. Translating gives CASSLTSDSSYNEQFF.

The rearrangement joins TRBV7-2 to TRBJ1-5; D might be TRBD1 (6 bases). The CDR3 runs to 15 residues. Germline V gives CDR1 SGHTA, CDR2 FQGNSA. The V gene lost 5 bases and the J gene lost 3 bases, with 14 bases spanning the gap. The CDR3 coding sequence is TGTGCCAGCAGCGGACAGACTGGTTTCAATCAGCCCCAGCATTTT. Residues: CASSGQTGFNQPQHF.

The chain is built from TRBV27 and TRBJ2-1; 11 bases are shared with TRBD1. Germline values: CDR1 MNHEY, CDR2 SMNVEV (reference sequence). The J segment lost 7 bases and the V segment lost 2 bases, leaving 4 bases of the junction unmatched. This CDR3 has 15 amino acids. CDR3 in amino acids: CASSLGQGARNEQFF. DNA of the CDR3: TGTGCCAGCAGTTTAGGACAGGGGGCGCGGAATGAGCAGTTCTTC.

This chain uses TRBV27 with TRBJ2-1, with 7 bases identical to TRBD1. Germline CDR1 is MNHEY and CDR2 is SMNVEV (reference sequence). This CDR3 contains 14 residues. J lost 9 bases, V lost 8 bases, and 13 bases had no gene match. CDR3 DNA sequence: TGTGCCAGCCTCCCATTGACAGGGATGTTTGAGCAGTTCTTC. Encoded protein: CASLPLTGMFEQFF.

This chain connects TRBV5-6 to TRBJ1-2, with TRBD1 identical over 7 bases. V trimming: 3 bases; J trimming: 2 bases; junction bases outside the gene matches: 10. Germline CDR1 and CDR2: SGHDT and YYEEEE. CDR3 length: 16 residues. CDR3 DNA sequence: TGTGCCAGCAGCTCTTCCCACCGGGACAGAAACTATGGCTACACCTTC. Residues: CASSSSHRDRNYGYTF.

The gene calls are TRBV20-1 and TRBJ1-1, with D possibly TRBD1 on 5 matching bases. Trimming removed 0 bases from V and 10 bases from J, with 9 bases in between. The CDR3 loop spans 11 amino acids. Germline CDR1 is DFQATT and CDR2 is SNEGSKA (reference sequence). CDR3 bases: TGCAGTGCTAGAGATGAAGGGGTAGCTTTCTTT. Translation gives CSARDEGVAFF.